One sample yielded the 11 T cell receptor beta chains listed below, sequenced in a study of PD-1 blockade in classical Hodgkin lymphoma (dated by TCRdb to 2018 to 2021). The library was generated by the immunoSEQ multiplex PCR assay. The table was pulled from immuneACCESS by TCRdb, which kept in-frame rearrangements only. Such tables lose some clones; where checked, under half of the loss comes from unresolved V genes, and the rest has no known cause. The sample table lists tens of thousands of clones, just under 80% of them with a count of one. The leading ten clones occupy about 9% of the sample. The time point label corresponds to: cycle 4 day 1 (C4D1), after 5 to 7 weeks of nivolumab. All trial patients had relapsed after autologous stem cell transplantation, with cohorts A, B and C differing in prior brentuximab vedotin exposure. The source material was peripheral blood mononuclear cells (PBMCs), sampled before the fourth cycle of nivolumab. These receptors all come from a human donor with classical Hodgkin lymphoma.

The chain carries TRBV7-9 and TRBJ2-2, with D perhaps TRBD1 or TRBD2 (5 bases each). Germline V gene data show CDR1 as SEHNR and CDR2 as FQNEAQ (reference sequence). The CDR3 length is 16 residues. V was cut by 3 bases and J by 4 bases, with 15 bases left in between. The CDR3 is CASSFSNAGSTGELFF. The CDR3 coding sequence is TGTGCCAGCAGCTTCAGTAACGCAGGGAGCACCGGGGAGCTGTTTTTT.

The rearrangement joins TRBV7-6 to TRBJ1-1, with unresolved D. The V and J ends lost 5 bases and 1 base respectively, with 8 bases between them. The CDR3 length is 13 residues. Germline values: CDR1 SGHVS, CDR2 FNYEAQ. CDR3: CASSPRGNTEAFF. The CDR3 DNA sequence: TGTGCCAGCAGCCCCCGTGGGAACACTGAAGCTTTCTTT.

This clone was observed a single time. V and J are TRBV5-1 and TRBJ2-4; D is possibly TRBD2 (6 bases). The CDR3 length is 19 residues. CDR1 SGHRS and CDR2 YFSETQ come from the germline V gene. V was clipped by 4 bases and J by 0 bases, with 23 bases between them. This CDR3 reads CASSKDTHRDSGAKNIQYF. CDR3 coding DNA: TGCGCCAGCAGCAAAGACACTCACCGGGACTCCGGAGCCAAAAACATTCAGTACTTC.

The chain combines TRBV5-1 with TRBJ2-7; the D gene is possibly TRBD2 (5 bases). V was cut by 4 bases and J by 2 bases, with 7 bases left in between. The germline V gene has CDR1 SGHRS and CDR2 YFSETQ. There are 12 residues in the CDR3. The DNA of the CDR3 is TGCGCCAGCAGCCGGGAACCCTACGAGCAGTACTTC. This sequence encodes CASSREPYEQYF.

This chain connects TRBV14 to TRBJ1-3, with 7 nucleotides matching TRBD1. Germline lookup yields CDR1 SGHDN and CDR2 FVKESK. The CDR3 loop spans 15 amino acids. Losses at the gene ends were 2 bases for V and 2 bases for J; bases not matched to a gene: 3. CDR3 nucleotide sequence: TGTGCCAGCAGCCAACAGGGGGGCCCTGGAAACACCATATATTTT. It encodes CASSQQGGPGNTIYF. Drawing the rest from reference TRBV14 and TRBJ1-3, the complete variable domain is EAGVTQFPSHSVIEKGQTVTLRCDPISGHDNLYWYRRVMGKEIKFLLHFVKESKQDESGMPNNRFLAERTGGTYSTLKVQPAELEDSGVYFCASSQQGGPGNTIYFGEGSWLTVV.

V is TRBV6-6 and J is TRBJ1-5, with D possibly matching TRBD1 (6 bases). Trimming removed 2 bases from V and 0 bases from J, with 11 bases in between. The CDR3 extends over 16 amino acids. CDR1 is MNHNY, CDR2 SVGAGI, per germline (reference sequence). CDR3 amino acids: CASSYGQSYSNQPQHF. As DNA, the CDR3 is TGTGCCAGCAGTTACGGACAGTCCTATAGCAATCAGCCCCAGCATTTT.

The V and J genes are TRBV11-2 and TRBJ2-1; 13 bases map to TRBD2. The CDR3 totals 16 residues. Trimming took 2 bases from V and 6 from J; bases not matched to a gene: 4. Germline lookup yields CDR1 SGHAT and CDR2 FQNNGV. CDR3 sequence reads: CASSLRTSGSINEQFF. CDR3 coding DNA: TGTGCCAGCAGCTTACGGACTAGCGGGAGTATCAATGAGCAGTTCTTC.

The CDR3 here is CASSPMTSSTDTQYF. CDR3 nucleotides: TGCGCCAGCAGCCCGATGACTAGCTCCACAGATACGCAGTATTTT. The rearrangement links TRBV5-1 to TRBJ2-3; 7 bases map to TRBD2. The CDR3 covers 15 residues. Germline V gene data show CDR1 as SGHRS and CDR2 as YFSETQ. Trimming took 4 bases from V and 2 from J; bases not matched to a gene: 7. Full variable domain (missing parts from reference TRBV5-1 and TRBJ2-3): KAGVTQTPRYLIKTRGQQVTLSCSPISGHRSVSWYQQTPGQGLQFLFEYFSETQRNKGNFPGRFSGRQFSNSRSEMNVSTLELGDSALYLCASSPMTSSTDTQYFGPGTRLTVL.

This chain links TRBV7-2 with TRBJ2-3, with TRBD2 identical over 7 bases. The CDR3 is 13 residues long. With 0 bases clipped from V and 11 bases from J, the junction kept 5 bases outside the gene matches. CDR1 is SGHTA and CDR2 is FQGNSA in the germline V gene. CDR3 residues: CASSLAETSLQYF. CDR3 DNA: TGTGCCAGCAGCTTAGCTGAGACTAGCCTGCAGTATTTT.

The CDR3 loop is CSAPGVYEQFF. DNA of the CDR3: TGCAGTGCCCCGGGAGTCTATGAGCAGTTCTTC. The V and J genes are TRBV20-1 and TRBJ2-1; perhaps TRBD2 as D (6 bases). Germline CDR1 and CDR2: DFQATT and SNEGSKA (reference sequence). The ends were cut back, 6 bases at V and 8 bases at J, with 11 bases in the middle. The CDR3 is 11 amino acids.

This clone was found once. This sequence joins TRBV9 and TRBJ1-2, with 8 nucleotides matching TRBD1. V was pared by 6 bases and J by 5 bases, with 6 bases of the junction left unmatched. Per the germline V gene, CDR1 is SGDLS and CDR2 is YYNGEE. CDR3 size: 13 residues. CDR3 sequence: CASTDWTGYGYTF. CDR3 bases: TGTGCCAGCACCGACTGGACAGGGTATGGCTACACCTTC.